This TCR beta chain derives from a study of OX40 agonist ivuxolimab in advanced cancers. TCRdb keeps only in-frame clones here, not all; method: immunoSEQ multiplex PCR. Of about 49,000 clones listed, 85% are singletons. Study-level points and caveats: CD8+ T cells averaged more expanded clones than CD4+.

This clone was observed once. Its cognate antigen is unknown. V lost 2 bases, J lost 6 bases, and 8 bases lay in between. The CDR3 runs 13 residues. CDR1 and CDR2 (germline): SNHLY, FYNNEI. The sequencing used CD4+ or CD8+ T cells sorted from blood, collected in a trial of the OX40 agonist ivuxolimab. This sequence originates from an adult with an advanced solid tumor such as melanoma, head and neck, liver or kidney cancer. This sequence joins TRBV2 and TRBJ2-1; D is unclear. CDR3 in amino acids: CASSEFSPNEQFF. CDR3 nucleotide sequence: TGTGCCAGCAGTGAATTTAGTCCCAATGAGCAGTTCTTC.